The 18 T cell receptor beta chains below come from one sample, sequenced in a study of early T cells in non-severe SARS-CoV-2 infection. TCRdb redid the calling of the 5' RACE reads with MiXCR, one entry per CDR3 protein. The sample yields about 44,000 distinct CDR3 sequences, roughly 6% seen once. The sample consisted of whole blood. These receptors came from an adult who was a healthcare worker with PCR-confirmed SARS-CoV-2 infection or an uninfected control (not recorded which).

This clonotype was seen at least ten times. This chain connects TRBV7-9 to TRBJ2-3; weak D call: TRBD2 (5 bases). The CDR3 is 13 amino acids. Looked up from germline, CDR1 is SEHNR and CDR2 is FQNEAQ (reference sequence). Trimming left V 3 bases short and J 4 bases short, with 8 bases between. This chain's CDR3 is CASSFAAADTQYF. The CDR3 DNA is TGTGCCAGCAGCTTTGCAGCGGCAGATACGCAGTATTTT.

Turning to this clonotype: This may arise from a read error, as a much more abundant clone is one base away. The chain combines TRBV7-9 with TRBJ1-4; tentative D call: TRBD1 (5 bases). The germline V gene encodes CDR1 SEHNR and CDR2 FQNEAQ (reference sequence). Trimming took off 9 bases at V and 3 bases at J, with 17 bases between the two ends. The CDR3 totals 15 residues. The CDR3 DNA sequence: TGTGCCAGGAGCCCGACATGGGGGGCTAATGAAAAACTGTTTTTT. Encoded protein: CARSPTWGANEKLFF.

This clonotype has only a few counts. The gene calls are TRBV29-1 and TRBJ1-6, with a weak D call TRBD1 (5 bases). Germline CDR1 reads SQVTM; CDR2 reads ANQGSEA. The CDR3 spans 13 residues. V lost 7 bases and J 6 bases, leaving 13 bases between the germline ends. CDR3 region: CSGQGIPNSPLHF. DNA for the CDR3: TGCAGCGGCCAGGGAATCCCTAATTCACCCCTCCACTTT.

In its sample, this clonotype was seen many times. The genes are TRBV7-9 and TRBJ1-1, with D unclear. The germline V gene encodes CDR1 SEHNR and CDR2 FQNEAQ (reference sequence). This CDR3 spans 14 amino acids. The V end lost 3 bases, the J end lost 5 bases, and 13 bases lay between the germline ends. CDR3 sequence (DNA): TGTGCCAGCAGCTTCGACCTGAGAGTAACTGAAGCTTTCTTT. This gives the protein CASSFDLRVTEAFF.

This clonotype was seen repeatedly, ten times or more. This chain connects TRBV7-9 to TRBJ2-1, with D perhaps matching TRBD1 or TRBD2 (5 bases each). This CDR3 contains 16 residues. Germline V gene lookup returns CDR1 SEHNR and CDR2 FQNEAQ (reference sequence). Trimming left V 1 base short and J 5 bases short, with 15 bases between. The CDR3, as DNA: TGTGCCAGCAGCTTAGGCCGGGACCTACCCCACAATGAGCAGTTCTTC. Encoded protein: CASSLGRDLPHNEQFF.

The chain is built from TRBV12-3 or TRBV12-4 and TRBJ2-2; 7 bases align to TRBD1. The CDR3 spans 13 residues. V was clipped by 7 bases and J by 7 bases; unmatched bases: 6. The CDR3 is CASTTGSFGELFF. CDR3 DNA sequence: TGTGCCAGCACGACAGGGAGTTTCGGGGAGCTGTTTTTT.

This clonotype has at least ten counts. The chain carries TRBV9 and TRBJ1-2; unclear D gene. Per germline, CDR1 SGDLS and CDR2 YYNGEE. The ends were cut back, 4 bases at V and 4 bases at J, with 14 bases in the middle. The CDR3 is 14 amino acids. The CDR3 region is CASSLSEGGYGYTF. The DNA for the CDR3 is TGTGCCAGCAGCCTAAGCGAGGGAGGCTATGGCTACACCTTC.

The chain links TRBV13 to TRBJ2-3; 9 positions agree with TRBD2. The CDR3 spans 16 residues. Looked up from germline, CDR1 is PRHDT and CDR2 is FYEKMQ (reference sequence). The V gene end was trimmed by 5 bases and the J gene end by 2 bases; junction bases not matched to a gene: 8. The CDR3 DNA reads as TGTGCCAGCAGCCAAAGACTAGCGGAGATCACAGATACGCAGTATTTT. This encodes CASSQRLAEITDTQYF.

In this sample, this clonotype turned up many times. This chain joins TRBV3-1 and TRBJ2-5, with TRBD2 matching over 7 bases. The trim removed 3 bases at V and 2 bases at J, leaving 6 bases unmatched. Germline-derived CDR1 and CDR2 are LGHDT and YNNKEL (reference sequence). The CDR3 spans 15 residues. This chain's CDR3 is CASSHSGGGQETQYF. The CDR3 DNA follows: TGTGCCAGCAGCCACTCTGGGGGGGGGCAAGAGACCCAGTACTTC.

This clonotype has more than one count but fewer than ten. The chain is built from TRBV20-1 and TRBJ2-5; the D gene is possibly TRBD1 (5 bases). CDR3 length: 14 amino acids. From germline, CDR1 is DFQATT and CDR2 SNEGSKA (reference sequence). Trimming took 1 base from V and 1 from J, leaving 10 bases between them. CDR3 sequence: CSARGGRAQETQYF. The CDR3 DNA reads as TGCAGTGCTAGAGGGGGCAGGGCCCAAGAGACCCAGTACTTC.

The V gene is TRBV12-3 or TRBV12-4, the J gene TRBJ1-5; perhaps TRBD1 as D (6 bases). Trimming pared 5 bases from V and 0 bases from J, leaving 11 bases between. The CDR3 runs to 15 residues. The CDR3 sequence: CASSIQGRSNQPQHF. CDR3 coding DNA: TGTGCCAGCAGTATACAGGGTCGTAGCAATCAGCCCCAGCATTTT.

This clonotype was observed at least ten times. This chain joins TRBV2 and TRBJ1-2; 9 bases are shared with TRBD1. CDR1 is SNHLY, CDR2 FYNNEI, per germline. Unmatched junction bases numbered 8, after V lost 5 bases and J lost 4 bases. CDR3 length: 15 residues. DNA for the CDR3: TGTGCCAGCAGTCCTCCGGGACAGGGTTTCTATGGCTACACCTTC. It codes for CASSPPGQGFYGYTF.

The chain recombines TRBV15 with TRBJ1-5, with D maybe TRBD1 (5 bases). CDR1 and CDR2 (germline): LNHNV, YYDKDF (reference sequence). The CDR3 is made up of 14 amino acids. Deletions cut 5 bases from V and 7 bases from J, with 15 bases between. CDR3 amino acids: CATSSTGGIQPQHF. CDR3 nucleotide sequence: TGTGCCACCAGCTCGACCGGGGGAATCCAGCCCCAGCATTTT.

This clonotype was counted at least ten times. The chain recombines TRBV11-2 with TRBJ2-7; TRBD1 matches at 8 bases. CDR3 length equals 15 residues. V was clipped by 1 base and J by 7 bases; unmatched bases: 9. The V gene's germline CDR1 is SGHAT and CDR2 FQNNGV. CDR3 DNA: TGTGCCAGCAGCTTAGTACCCCAGGGGGCGTGGGAGCAGTACTTC. Translation gives CASSLVPQGAWEQYF.

The chain joins TRBV29-1 to TRBJ1-1; 8 positions match TRBD1. After removal of 6 bases from V and 10 bases from J, the junction contained 10 bases not matched to a gene. Germline values: CDR1 SQVTM, CDR2 ANQGSEA. The CDR3 length is 12 residues. The CDR3 loop is CSVRTGNHRAFF. The CDR3 DNA is TGCAGCGTGCGGACAGGGAATCATAGAGCTTTCTTT. Full variable domain (outside the CDR3, taken from reference TRBV29-1 and TRBJ1-1): SAVISQKPSRDICQRGTSLTIQCQVDSQVTMMFWYRQQPGQSLTLIATANQGSEATYESGFVIDKFPISRPNLTFSTLTVSNMSPEDSSIYLCSVRTGNHRAFFGQGTRLTVV.

The sample holds many counts of this clonotype. The rearrangement links TRBV7-6 to TRBJ2-1; tentative D call: TRBD2 (5 bases). The CDR3 covers 15 residues. Trimming left V 4 bases short and J 7 bases short, with 17 bases between. Germline assignment: CDR1 SGHVS and CDR2 FNYEAQ. This chain's CDR3 is CASSSTSIPGNEQFF. In DNA, the CDR3 is TGTGCCAGCAGCTCCACCTCGATTCCGGGGAATGAGCAGTTCTTC.

Relative to its sample, this clonotype is medium-sized. The rearrangement uses TRBV3-1 and TRBJ2-5; D not resolved. Germline V gene sequence: CDR1 LGHDT, CDR2 YNNKEL (reference sequence). Trimming removed 4 bases at V and 5 bases at J, with 11 bases between. The length of the CDR3 is 13 residues. CDR3 sequence: CASSPVFGETQYF. The CDR3 nucleotides read TGTGCCAGCAGCCCCGTCTTCGGGGAGACCCAGTACTTC.

The chain joins TRBV7-2 to TRBJ1-2; D not certain. In germline, CDR1 is SGHTA, CDR2 FQGNSA. V was cut by 5 bases and J by 2 bases, with 9 bases left in between. The CDR3 runs to 13 residues. CDR3 protein: CASSRGANYGYTF. In DNA form, the CDR3 reads TGTGCCAGCAGCCGTGGTGCAAACTATGGCTACACCTTC.